The clone carrying this TCR beta chain has a count of ten or more. In germline, CDR1 is MDHEN, CDR2 SYDVKM. The length of the CDR3 is 12 residues. V was trimmed by 5 bases and J by 8 bases, leaving 9 bases between them. This entry is derived from a study of Graves' ophthalmopathy and Graves' hyperthyroidism. RNA transcripts served as template for amplifying TCR beta CDR3 sequences. The library came from an HTBI-primed first-round RT-PCR and a second-round multiplex PCR. TCRdb reprocessed the multiplex PCR reads via MiXCR and lists one record per CDR3 protein. The table records 360,000 or so distinct CDR3 sequences, approximately 20% of them present only once.

The source of this sequence is a young woman with Graves' ophthalmopathy. V is TRBV28 and J is TRBJ2-2; D gene unclear. Sequences were obtained from peripheral blood. The CDR3 protein is CASSPHGGELFF. CDR3 coding DNA: TGTGCCAGCAGTCCCCATGGGGGGGAGCTGTTTTTT.